This passage covers 2 T cell receptor beta chains from one sample sequenced in a study of Graves' ophthalmopathy and Graves' hyperthyroidism. RNA served as the template for amplifying TCR beta CDR3 regions. The first round was an RT-PCR with HTBI primers, and the second round was a multiplex PCR. MiXCR was run by TCRdb on the multiplex PCR reads, yielding one entry per CDR3 protein. Among 350,000 to 450,000 distinct CDR3 sequences listed, 21% were seen once. The source material was peripheral blood. The receptors originated from a woman aged 18-29 years with stable Graves' hyperthyroidism.

This clonotype was seen a handful of times. The chain carries TRBV3-1 and TRBJ2-5, with D perhaps TRBD1 or TRBD2 (5 bases each). CDR3 length equals 16 residues. V lost 0 bases to trimming and J lost 2 bases, with 13 bases between them. The V gene's germline CDR1 is LGHDT and CDR2 YNNKEL (reference sequence). The CDR3 coding sequence is TGTGCCAGCAGCCAAGAGATCCAGCGGACACAAGAGACCCAGTACTTC. Amino acid sequence: CASSQEIQRTQETQYF.

This clonotype was recorded many times. The J gene is TRBJ1-5, the V gene TRBV2; 7 bases match TRBD1. The CDR3 sequence is 15 residues long. CDR1 is SNHLY, CDR2 FYNNEI, per germline. V was clipped by 8 bases and J by 0 bases; unmatched bases: 7. The CDR3 DNA reads TGTGCCAGCTCTGACAGGGTAAATAGCAATCAGCCCCAGCATTTT. Protein sequence: CASSDRVNSNQPQHF.